This entry concerns a single T cell receptor beta chain. The junction departs from germline at one end; a sequencing error may be responsible. The germline V gene encodes CDR1 MDHEN and CDR2 SYDVKM. This CDR3 contains 15 residues. This sample was taken from a study of cytotoxic CD8 clonotypes in ibrutinib-treated CLL. Profiling relied on immunoSEQ multiplex PCR, and the TCRdb table lists in-frame clones only, not all of them. This sample has 55,000 to 85,000 clones, with 90% found just once. The specimen comprised PBMCs, sampled after 12 months of ibrutinib treatment. This sequence was found in a human donor with chronic lymphocytic leukemia. The V and J genes are TRBV28 and TRBJ1-4; no firm D call. This CDR3 reads CASSNAPSTNEELFF. The CDR3, as DNA: TGTGCCAGCAGCAACGCACCCTCAACTAATGAAGAACTGTTTTTT.